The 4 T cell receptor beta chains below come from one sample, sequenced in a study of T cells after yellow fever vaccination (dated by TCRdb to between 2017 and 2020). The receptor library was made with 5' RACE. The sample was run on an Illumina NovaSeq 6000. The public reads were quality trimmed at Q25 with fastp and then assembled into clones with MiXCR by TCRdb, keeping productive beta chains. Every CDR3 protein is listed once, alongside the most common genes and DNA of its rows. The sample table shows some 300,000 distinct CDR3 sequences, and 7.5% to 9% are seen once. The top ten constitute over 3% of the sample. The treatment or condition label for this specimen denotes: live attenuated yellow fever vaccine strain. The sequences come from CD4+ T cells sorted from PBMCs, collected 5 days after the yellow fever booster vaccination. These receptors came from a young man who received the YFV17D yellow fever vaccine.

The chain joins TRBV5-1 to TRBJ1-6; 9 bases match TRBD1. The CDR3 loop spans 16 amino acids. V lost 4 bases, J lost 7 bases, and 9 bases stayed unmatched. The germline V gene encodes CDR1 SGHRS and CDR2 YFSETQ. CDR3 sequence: CASSPGTGLANSPLHF. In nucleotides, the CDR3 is TGCGCCAGCAGCCCCGGGACAGGGCTAGCGAATTCACCCCTCCACTTT.

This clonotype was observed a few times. The DNA for the CDR3 is TGTGCCAGCAGCTTAAGACCCCTGAACACTGAAGCTTTCTTT. It yields the protein CASSLRPLNTEAFF. V is TRBV5-6 and J is TRBJ1-1; D ambiguous. The CDR3 runs to 14 residues. CDR1 is SGHDT, CDR2 YYEEEE, per germline. V lost 2 bases and J 0 bases, leaving 8 bases between the germline ends.

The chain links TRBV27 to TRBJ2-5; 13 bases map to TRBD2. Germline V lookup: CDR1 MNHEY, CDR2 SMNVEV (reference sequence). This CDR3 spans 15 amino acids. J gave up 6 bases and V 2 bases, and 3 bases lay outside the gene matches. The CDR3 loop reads CASSLGLAGVKTQYF. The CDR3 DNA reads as TGTGCCAGCAGTTTAGGACTAGCGGGGGTGAAGACCCAGTACTTC.

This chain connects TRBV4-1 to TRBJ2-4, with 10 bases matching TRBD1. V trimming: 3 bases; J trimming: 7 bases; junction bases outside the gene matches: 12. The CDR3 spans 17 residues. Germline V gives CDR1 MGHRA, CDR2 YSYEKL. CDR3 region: CASSQGIRDRGGNIQYF. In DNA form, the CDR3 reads TGCGCCAGCAGCCAGGGTATTCGGGACAGGGGTGGGAACATTCAGTACTTC.